Following are 8 T cell receptor beta chains from one sample sequenced in a study of lymphopenia after photon versus proton radiotherapy. Profiling relied on immunoSEQ multiplex PCR, and the TCRdb table lists in-frame clones only, not all of them. Of 70,000 or so clones detected, 85% to 95% appear once; the ten largest clones hold about 2.2%. The source was peripheral blood, collected from a patient treated with photon-based radiotherapy. The receptor set was obtained from a woman aged 40-49 years with cholangiocarcinoma.

The chain joins TRBV29-1 to TRBJ2-1; 7 bases match TRBD2. Germline V gives CDR1 SQVTM, CDR2 ANQGSEA. V gave up 6 bases and J gave up 7 bases; unmatched junction bases: 9. This CDR3 region has 13 residues. CDR3 loop: CSVGTNLGNEQFF. CDR3 DNA sequence: TGCAGCGTCGGGACTAATTTAGGGAATGAGCAGTTCTTC.

The V gene is TRBV19, the J gene TRBJ1-2; 9 nucleotides line up with TRBD1. CDR1 and CDR2 (germline): LNHDA, SQIVND (reference sequence). The V gene end was trimmed by 0 bases and the J gene end by 4 bases; junction bases not matched to a gene: 9. The CDR3 is made up of 17 amino acids. The CDR3 protein is CASSIDRNRGLGYGYTF. DNA of the CDR3: TGTGCCAGTAGTATAGATCGTAACAGGGGGCTTGGCTATGGCTACACCTTC.

The J gene is TRBJ2-7, the V gene TRBV11-2, with TRBD1 as a possible D gene (8 bases). CDR3 length: 14 residues. Trimming cost V 6 bases and J 2 bases, with 14 bases left between them. Germline CDR1 reads SGHAT; CDR2 reads FQNNGV. CDR3 protein: CASRGGDRTYEQYF. CDR3 DNA sequence: TGTGCCAGCAGGGGGGGGGACAGGACCTACGAGCAGTACTTC.

The genes are TRBV4-3 and TRBJ2-7; 11 bases line up with TRBD2. The germline gives CDR1 LGHNA, CDR2 YSLEER. J gave up 0 bases and V 3 bases, and 1 base lay outside the gene matches. CDR3 length equals 15 residues. The CDR3 bases are TGCGCCAGCAGCCAGACTAGCGGGATCTCCTACGAGCAGTACTTC. Protein sequence: CASSQTSGISYEQYF.

V is TRBV28 and J is TRBJ2-5, with 14 bases matching TRBD2. CDR1 is MDHEN, CDR2 SYDVKM, per germline. The V segment lost 6 bases and the J segment 7 bases; nucleotides outside the gene matches: 4. CDR3 length equals 14 residues. As DNA, the CDR3 is TGTGCCAGCAGGGGACTAGCGGGAGTGGGGACCCAGTACTTC. It specifies CASRGLAGVGTQYF.

This chain connects TRBV9 to TRBJ2-7; 7 bases are shared with TRBD2. V trimming: 4 bases; J trimming: 4 bases; junction bases outside the gene matches: 8. Germline loops: CDR1 SGDLS, CDR2 YYNGEE. The CDR3 has 14 residues. The CDR3 DNA reads TGTGCCAGCAGCCCCTCGGGGGGACTGTACGAGCAGTACTTC. It specifies CASSPSGGLYEQYF.

This clone was observed once. The rearrangement links TRBV11-2 to TRBJ2-7; possible D gene TRBD1, 6 bases. CDR3 length: 12 amino acids. Germline CDR1 reads SGHAT; CDR2 reads FQNNGV. V shed 5 bases and J shed 7 bases, with 12 bases lying between them. The CDR3 DNA reads as TGTGCCAGCAGCGGACCAGGGGCGGAGCAGTACTTC. Residues: CASSGPGAEQYF.

J is TRBJ2-3 and V is TRBV2; perhaps TRBD1 as D (6 bases). CDR3 length equals 16 residues. CDR1 SNHLY and CDR2 FYNNEI come from the germline V gene. V lost 7 bases, J lost 0 bases, and 17 bases lay in between. CDR3 sequence (DNA): TGTGCCAGCAACTCTGGGGGCGGTACTAGCACAGATACGCAGTATTTT. Its protein product is CASNSGGGTSTDTQYF.